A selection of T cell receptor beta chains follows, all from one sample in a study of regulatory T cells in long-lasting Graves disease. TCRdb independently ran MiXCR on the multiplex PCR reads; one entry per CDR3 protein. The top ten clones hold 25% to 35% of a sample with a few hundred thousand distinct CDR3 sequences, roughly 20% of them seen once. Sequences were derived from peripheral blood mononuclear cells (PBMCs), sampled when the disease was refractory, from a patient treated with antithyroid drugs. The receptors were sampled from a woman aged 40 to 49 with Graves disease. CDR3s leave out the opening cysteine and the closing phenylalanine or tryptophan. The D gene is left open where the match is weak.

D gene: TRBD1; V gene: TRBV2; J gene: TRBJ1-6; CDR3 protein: ASSEVDRVYSPLH
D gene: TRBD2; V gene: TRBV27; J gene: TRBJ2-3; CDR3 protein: ASSPGLAPNTQY
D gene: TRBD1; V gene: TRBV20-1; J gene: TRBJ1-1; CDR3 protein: SARDTKGQKNTEAF
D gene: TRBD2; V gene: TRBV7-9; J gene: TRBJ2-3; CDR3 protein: ASSPIGAGVSDTQY
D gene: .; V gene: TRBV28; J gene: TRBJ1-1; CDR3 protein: AISGATEAF
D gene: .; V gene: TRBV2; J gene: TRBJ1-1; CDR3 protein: ASSVHMNTEAF
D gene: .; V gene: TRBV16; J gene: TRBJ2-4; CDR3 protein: ASSHTFDIQY
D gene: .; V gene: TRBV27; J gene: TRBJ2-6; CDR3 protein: ASSHTISGANVLT
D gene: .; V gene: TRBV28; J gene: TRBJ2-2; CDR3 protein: ACRGWDTGELF
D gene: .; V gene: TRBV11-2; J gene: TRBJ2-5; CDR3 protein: ASSLVGPFFETQY
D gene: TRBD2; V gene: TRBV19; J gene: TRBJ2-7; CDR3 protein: ASKISSGVAYEQY
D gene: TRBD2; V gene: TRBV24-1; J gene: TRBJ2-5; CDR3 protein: ATSDTSGSGETQY
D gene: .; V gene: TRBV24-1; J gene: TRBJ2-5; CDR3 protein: ATSDLQAGQEETQY
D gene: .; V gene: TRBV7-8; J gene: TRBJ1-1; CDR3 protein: ASSLGTRVTEAF
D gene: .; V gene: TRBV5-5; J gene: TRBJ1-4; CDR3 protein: ASSLVAGFAEKLF
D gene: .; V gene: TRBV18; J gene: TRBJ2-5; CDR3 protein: ASSPSKIQETQY
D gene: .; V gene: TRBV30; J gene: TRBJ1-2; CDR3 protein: ATHTRFNYGYT
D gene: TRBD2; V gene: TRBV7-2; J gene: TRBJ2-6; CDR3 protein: ASSLRGLASGANVLT
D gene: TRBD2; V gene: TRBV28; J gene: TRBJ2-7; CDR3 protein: ASSTPGRGGYYEQY
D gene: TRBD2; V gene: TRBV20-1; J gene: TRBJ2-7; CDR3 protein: SASGTSGRALYEQY
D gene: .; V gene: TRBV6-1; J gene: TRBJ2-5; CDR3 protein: ASSIRSAQY
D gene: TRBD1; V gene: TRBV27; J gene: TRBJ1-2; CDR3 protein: ASSFRGPTNYGYT
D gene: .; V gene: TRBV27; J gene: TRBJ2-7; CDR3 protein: ASKKGSSYEQY
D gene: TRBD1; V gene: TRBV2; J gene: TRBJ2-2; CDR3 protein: ASFRTGGANTGELF
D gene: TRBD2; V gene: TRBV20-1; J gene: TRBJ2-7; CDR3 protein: SARVRGRVPYEQY
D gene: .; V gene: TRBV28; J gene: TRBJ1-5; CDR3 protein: ASSLSGQVDRRD
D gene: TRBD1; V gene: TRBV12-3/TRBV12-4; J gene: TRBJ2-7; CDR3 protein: ASRLNRGFSYEQY
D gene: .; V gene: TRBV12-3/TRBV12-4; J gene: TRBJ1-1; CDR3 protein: ASSKQGPLNTEAF
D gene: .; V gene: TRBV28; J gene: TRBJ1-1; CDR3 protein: ASARGAEAF
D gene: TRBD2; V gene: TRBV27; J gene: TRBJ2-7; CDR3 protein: ASSLQLAGVGEQY
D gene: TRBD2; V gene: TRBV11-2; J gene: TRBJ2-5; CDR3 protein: ASSSWGLAGRETQY
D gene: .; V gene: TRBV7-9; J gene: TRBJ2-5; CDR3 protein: ASSLALRTQETQY